This TCR beta chain is from a study of blood T cell repertoires in COVID-19. CDR1 is SQVTM and CDR2 is ANQGSEA in the germline V gene. The CDR3 consists of 12 residues. Trimming cost V 6 bases and J 2 bases; bases outside gene matches: 3. Per the original methods: How many nucleated cells were present was estimated from reference gene primer amplification. Assay: immunoSEQ multiplex PCR; the TCRdb copy retains only in-frame clones and omits some. D and trimming come from the DNA, and the V and J calls and clone size come from that table. The repertoire includes roughly 150,000 clones, about four fifths of them detected once, and roughly 2% sits in the top ten.

Material for sequencing was peripheral blood. The chain uses TRBV29-1 and TRBJ1-1; TRBD1 matches at 7 bases. This TCR was sampled from a woman of 80 years or more with acute or convalescent COVID-19. CDR3 sequence reads: CSVDRDNTEAFF. CDR3 in DNA: TGCAGCGTAGACAGGGACAACACTGAAGCTTTCTTT.